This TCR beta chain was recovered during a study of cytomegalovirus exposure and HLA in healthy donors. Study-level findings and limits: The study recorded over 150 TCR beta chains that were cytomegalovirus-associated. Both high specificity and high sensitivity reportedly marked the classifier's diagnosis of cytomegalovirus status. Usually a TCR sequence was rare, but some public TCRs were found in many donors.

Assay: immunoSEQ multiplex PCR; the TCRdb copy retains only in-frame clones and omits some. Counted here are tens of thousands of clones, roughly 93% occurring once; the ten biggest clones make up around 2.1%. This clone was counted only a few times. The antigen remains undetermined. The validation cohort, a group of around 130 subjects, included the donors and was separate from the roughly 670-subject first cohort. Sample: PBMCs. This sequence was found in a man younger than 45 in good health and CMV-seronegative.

CDR3 loop: CASSIRQGPSQPQHF. The CDR3 DNA follows: TGTGCCAGCAGCATTAGACAGGGTCCCAGTCAGCCCCAGCATTTT. V usage is TRBV7-8 and J usage is TRBJ1-5; 7 nucleotides match TRBD1. The CDR3 is made up of 15 amino acids. CDR1 and CDR2 from the germline V gene are SGHVS and FQNEAQ. V lost 5 bases to trimming and J lost 6 bases; unmatched junction nucleotides: 10.